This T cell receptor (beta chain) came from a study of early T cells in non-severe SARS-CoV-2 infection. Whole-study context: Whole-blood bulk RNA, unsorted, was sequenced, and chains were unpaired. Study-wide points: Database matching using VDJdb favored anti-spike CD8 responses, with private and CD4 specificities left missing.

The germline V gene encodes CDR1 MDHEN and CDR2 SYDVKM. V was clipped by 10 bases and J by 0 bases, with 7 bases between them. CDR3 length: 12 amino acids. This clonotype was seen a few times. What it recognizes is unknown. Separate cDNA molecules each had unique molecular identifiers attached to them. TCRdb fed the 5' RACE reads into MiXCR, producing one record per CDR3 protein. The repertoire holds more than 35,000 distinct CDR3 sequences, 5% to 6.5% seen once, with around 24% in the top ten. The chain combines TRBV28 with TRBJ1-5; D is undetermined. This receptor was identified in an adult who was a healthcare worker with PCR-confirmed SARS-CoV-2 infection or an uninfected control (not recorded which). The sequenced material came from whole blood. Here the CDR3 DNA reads TGTGCCATCAAGGTTAGCAATCAGCCCCAGCATTTT. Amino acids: CAIKVSNQPQHF.